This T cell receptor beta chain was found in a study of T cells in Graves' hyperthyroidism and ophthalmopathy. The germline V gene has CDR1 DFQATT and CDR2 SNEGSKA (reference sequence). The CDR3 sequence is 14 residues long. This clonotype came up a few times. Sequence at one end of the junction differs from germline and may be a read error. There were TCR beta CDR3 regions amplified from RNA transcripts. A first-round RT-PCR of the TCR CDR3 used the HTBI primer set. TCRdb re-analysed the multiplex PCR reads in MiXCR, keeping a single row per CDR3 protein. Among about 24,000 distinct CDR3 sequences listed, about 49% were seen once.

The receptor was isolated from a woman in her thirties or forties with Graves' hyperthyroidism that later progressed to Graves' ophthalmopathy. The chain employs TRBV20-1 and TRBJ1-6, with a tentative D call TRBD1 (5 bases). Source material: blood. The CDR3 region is CSAREGRNNSPLHF. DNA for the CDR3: TGCAGTGCCAGAGAGGGACGGAATAATTCACCCCTCCACTTT.